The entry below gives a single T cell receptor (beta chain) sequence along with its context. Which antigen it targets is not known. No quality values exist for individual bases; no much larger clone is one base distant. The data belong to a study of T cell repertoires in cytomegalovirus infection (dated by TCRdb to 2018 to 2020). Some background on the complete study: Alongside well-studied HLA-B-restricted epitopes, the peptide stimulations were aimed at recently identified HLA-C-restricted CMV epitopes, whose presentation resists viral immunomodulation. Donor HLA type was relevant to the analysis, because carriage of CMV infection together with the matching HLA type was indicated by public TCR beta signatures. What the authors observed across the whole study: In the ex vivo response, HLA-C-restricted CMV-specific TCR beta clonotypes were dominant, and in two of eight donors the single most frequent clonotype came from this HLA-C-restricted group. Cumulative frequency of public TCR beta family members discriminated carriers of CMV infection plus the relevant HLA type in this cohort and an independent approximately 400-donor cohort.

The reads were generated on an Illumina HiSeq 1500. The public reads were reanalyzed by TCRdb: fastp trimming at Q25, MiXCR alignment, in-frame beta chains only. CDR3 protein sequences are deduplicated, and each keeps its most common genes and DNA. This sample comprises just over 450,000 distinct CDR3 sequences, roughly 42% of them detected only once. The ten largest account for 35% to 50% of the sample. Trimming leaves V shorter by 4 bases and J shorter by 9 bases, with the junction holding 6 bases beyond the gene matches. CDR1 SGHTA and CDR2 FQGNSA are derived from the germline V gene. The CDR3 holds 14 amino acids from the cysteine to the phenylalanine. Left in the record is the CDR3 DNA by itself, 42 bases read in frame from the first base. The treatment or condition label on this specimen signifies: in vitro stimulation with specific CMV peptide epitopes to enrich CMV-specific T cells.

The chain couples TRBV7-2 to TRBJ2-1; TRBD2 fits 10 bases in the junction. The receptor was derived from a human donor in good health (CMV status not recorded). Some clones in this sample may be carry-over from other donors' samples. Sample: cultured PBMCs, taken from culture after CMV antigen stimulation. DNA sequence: TGTGCCAGCAGCTATTTAGCGGGAGGTGGTGAGCAGTTCTTC. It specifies CASSYLAGGGEQFF.